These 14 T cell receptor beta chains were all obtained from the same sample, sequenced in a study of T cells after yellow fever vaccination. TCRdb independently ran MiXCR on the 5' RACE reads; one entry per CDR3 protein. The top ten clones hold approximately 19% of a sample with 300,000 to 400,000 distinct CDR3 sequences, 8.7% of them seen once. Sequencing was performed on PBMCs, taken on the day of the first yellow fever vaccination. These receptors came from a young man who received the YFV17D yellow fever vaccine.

The CDR3 region is CASTSGGLQFF. DNA for the CDR3: TGTGCCAGCACTAGCGGGGGCCTCCAGTTCTTC. This sequence joins TRBV5-4 and TRBJ2-1; 10 bases fit TRBD2. CDR1 is SGHNT, CDR2 YYREEE, per germline (reference sequence). The CDR3 spans 11 residues. J was trimmed by 13 bases and V by 6 bases; bases with no gene match: 4.

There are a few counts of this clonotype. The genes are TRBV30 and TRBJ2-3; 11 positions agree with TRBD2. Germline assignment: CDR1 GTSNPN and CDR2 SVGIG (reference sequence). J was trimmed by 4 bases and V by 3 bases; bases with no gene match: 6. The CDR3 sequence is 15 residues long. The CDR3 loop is CAWSQLAGAADTQYF. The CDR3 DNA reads TGTGCCTGGAGCCAACTAGCGGGGGCTGCAGATACGCAGTATTTT.

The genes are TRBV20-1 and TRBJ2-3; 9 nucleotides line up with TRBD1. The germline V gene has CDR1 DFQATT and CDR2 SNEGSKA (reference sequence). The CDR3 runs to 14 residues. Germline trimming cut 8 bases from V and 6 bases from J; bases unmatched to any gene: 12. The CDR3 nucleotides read TGCAGTCTATATCCCGACAGGGGGGTGGATACGCAGTATTTT. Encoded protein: CSLYPDRGVDTQYF.

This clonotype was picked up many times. The CDR3 protein is CASSKSGDTQYF. CDR3 in DNA: TGTGCCAGCAGCAAGTCAGGGGACACGCAGTATTTT. The rearrangement uses TRBV9 and TRBJ2-3; D may be TRBD1 (6 bases). V was clipped by 4 bases and J by 9 bases, with 12 bases between them. This CDR3 spans 12 amino acids. In germline, CDR1 is SGDLS, CDR2 YYNGEE.

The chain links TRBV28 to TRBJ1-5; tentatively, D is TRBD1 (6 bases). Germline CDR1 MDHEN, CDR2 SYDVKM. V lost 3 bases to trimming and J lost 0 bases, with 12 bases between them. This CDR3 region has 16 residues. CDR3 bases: TGTGCCAGCAGTTTGAGGACAGCGTATAGCAATCAGCCCCAGCATTTT. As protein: CASSLRTAYSNQPQHF.

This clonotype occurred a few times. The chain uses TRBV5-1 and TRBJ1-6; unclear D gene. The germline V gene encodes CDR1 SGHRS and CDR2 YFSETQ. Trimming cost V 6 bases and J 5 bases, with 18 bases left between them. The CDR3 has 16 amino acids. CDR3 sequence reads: CASKVTSGRDNSPLHF. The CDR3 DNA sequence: TGCGCCAGCAAGGTAACTAGTGGCCGTGATAATTCACCCCTCCACTTT. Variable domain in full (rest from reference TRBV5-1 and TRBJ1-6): KAGVTQTPRYLIKTRGQQVTLSCSPISGHRSVSWYQQTPGQGLQFLFEYFSETQRNKGNFPGRFSGRQFSNSRSEMNVSTLELGDSALYLCASKVTSGRDNSPLHFGNGTRLTVT.

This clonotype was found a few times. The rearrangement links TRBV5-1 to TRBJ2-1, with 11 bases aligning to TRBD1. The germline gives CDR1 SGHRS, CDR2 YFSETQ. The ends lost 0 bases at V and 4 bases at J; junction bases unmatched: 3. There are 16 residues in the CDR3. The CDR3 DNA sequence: TGCGCCAGCAGCTTGGGGGGGACAGGGGGATACAATGAGCAGTTCTTC. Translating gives CASSLGGTGGYNEQFF.

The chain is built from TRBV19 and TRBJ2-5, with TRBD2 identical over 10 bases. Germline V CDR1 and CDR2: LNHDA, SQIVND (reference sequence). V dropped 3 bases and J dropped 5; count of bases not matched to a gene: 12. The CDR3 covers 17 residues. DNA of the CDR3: TGTGCCAGTAGTATGGGACTAGCGCAGGTGCCTGCCGAGACCCAGTACTTC. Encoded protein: CASSMGLAQVPAETQYF.

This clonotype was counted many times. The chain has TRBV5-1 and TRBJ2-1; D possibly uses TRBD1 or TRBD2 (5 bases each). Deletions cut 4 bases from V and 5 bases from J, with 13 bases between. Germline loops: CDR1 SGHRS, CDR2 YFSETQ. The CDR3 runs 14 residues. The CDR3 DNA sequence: TGCGCCAGCAGCCCCTCAGGGACCCACAATGAGCAGTTCTTC. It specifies CASSPSGTHNEQFF.

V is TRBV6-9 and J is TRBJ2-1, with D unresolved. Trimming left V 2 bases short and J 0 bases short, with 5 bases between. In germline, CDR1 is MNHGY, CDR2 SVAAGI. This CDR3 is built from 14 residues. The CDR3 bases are TGTGCCAGCAGTTATCCCAGCTCCTACAATGAGCAGTTCTTC. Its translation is CASSYPSSYNEQFF.

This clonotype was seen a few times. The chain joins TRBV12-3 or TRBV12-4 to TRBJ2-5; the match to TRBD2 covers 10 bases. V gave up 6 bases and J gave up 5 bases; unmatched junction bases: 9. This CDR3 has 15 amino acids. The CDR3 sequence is CASSSPLAGVETQYF. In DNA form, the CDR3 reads TGTGCCAGCAGCTCACCCCTAGCGGGGGTGGAGACCCAGTACTTC.

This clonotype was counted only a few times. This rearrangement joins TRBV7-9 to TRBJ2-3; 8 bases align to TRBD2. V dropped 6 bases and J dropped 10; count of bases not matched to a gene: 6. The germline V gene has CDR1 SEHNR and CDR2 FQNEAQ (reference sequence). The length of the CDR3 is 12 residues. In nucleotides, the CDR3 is TGTGCCAGCAGATACAGCGGGAGTCCGCAGTATTTT. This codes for CASRYSGSPQYF.

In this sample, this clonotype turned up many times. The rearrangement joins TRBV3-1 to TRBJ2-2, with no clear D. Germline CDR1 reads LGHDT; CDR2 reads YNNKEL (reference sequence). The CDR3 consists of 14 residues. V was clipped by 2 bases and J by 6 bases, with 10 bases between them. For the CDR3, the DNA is TGTGCCAGCAGCCAATTCATAGCCGCCGGGGAGCTGTTTTTT. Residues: CASSQFIAAGELFF.

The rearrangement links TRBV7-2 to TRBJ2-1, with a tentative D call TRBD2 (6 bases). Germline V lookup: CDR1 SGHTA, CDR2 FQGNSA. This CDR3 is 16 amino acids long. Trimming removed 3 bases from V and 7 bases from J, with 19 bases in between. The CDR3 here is CASSFQRGITHNEQFF. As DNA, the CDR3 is TGTGCCAGCAGCTTCCAACGGGGGATAACTCATAATGAGCAGTTCTTC.